Each of the 8 T cell receptor beta chains below was sequenced from the same sample in a study of blood T cell repertoires in COVID-19 (dated by TCRdb to 2019 to 2021). Library preparation was by the immunoSEQ multiplex PCR assay. TCRdb re-hosts the immuneACCESS table, in-frame sequences only. Its copies lack some clones; in the studies checked, an unresolved V gene accounts for under half of them, and the cause for the rest is not known. The sample records 90,000 to 100,000 clones, 70% to 90% of which are singletons. Of the sample, roughly an eighth falls within the top ten clones. Sequenced material: peripheral blood. The receptors shown here come from a human donor in a cohort sampled during active COVID-19.

This rearrangement joins TRBV6-4 to TRBJ2-7; D unresolved. CDR3 size: 10 residues. V lost 11 bases and J lost 4, with 9 bases in between. CDR1 and CDR2 (germline): MRHNA, SNTAGT. The CDR3, as DNA: TGTGCCCCCCCGAGGTACGAGCAGTACTTC. Amino acids: CAPPRYEQYF.

This clone occurred a few times. This chain uses TRBV9 with TRBJ1-3, with 7 nucleotides matching TRBD1. Looked up from germline, CDR1 is SGDLS and CDR2 is YYNGEE. The junction had 12 bases not matched to a gene; V was cut back by 3 bases and J by 0 bases. The length of the CDR3 is 18 residues. The DNA of the CDR3 is TGTGCCAGCAGCGCAAAGCTGAGCAGGGGGAGCTCTGGAAACACCATATATTTT. Its translation: CASSAKLSRGSSGNTIYF.

The rearrangement links TRBV19 to TRBJ2-7, with 7 bases that match TRBD1. This CDR3 has 13 residues. The V segment lost 3 bases and the J segment 2 bases; nucleotides outside the gene matches: 1. Germline V gene data show CDR1 as LNHDA and CDR2 as SQIVND (reference sequence). Here the CDR3 DNA reads TGTGCCAGTAGTATTCAGGGGGCCTACGAGCAGTACTTC. Its translation: CASSIQGAYEQYF.

This clone was observed once. CDR3 nucleotide sequence: TGTGCCAGCAGCGTCGGGGGTTTCAATCAGCCCCAGCATTTT. Residues: CASSVGGFNQPQHF. The rearrangement links TRBV9 to TRBJ1-5, with D possibly TRBD1 on 5 matching bases. Trimming pared 2 bases from V and 3 bases from J, leaving 9 bases between. Germline V gene data show CDR1 as SGDLS and CDR2 as YYNGEE. The CDR3 loop spans 14 amino acids.

The chain carries TRBV5-1 and TRBJ1-2; D gene unclear. CDR1 SGHRS and CDR2 YFSETQ come from the germline V gene. The V end lost 0 bases, the J end lost 6 bases, and 9 bases lay between the germline ends. The CDR3 is made up of 13 amino acids. As DNA, the CDR3 is TGCGCCAGCAGCTTGGGTCCTTCGGATGGCTACACCTTC. Protein: CASSLGPSDGYTF.

The chain carries TRBV11-2 and TRBJ1-1; 7 bases are shared with TRBD1. The ends lost 3 bases at V and 1 base at J; junction bases unmatched: 2. The CDR3 runs to 14 residues. Germline CDR1 and CDR2: SGHAT and FQNNGV. In DNA form, the CDR3 reads TGTGCCAGCAGCTTCCGGACAGGGAACACTGAAGCTTTCTTT. Translation gives CASSFRTGNTEAFF.

This clone occurred a few times. J is TRBJ1-6 and V is TRBV6-5; the match to TRBD1 covers 8 bases. J lost 7 bases, V lost 2 bases, and 1 base had no gene match. Germline CDR1 is MNHEY and CDR2 is SVGAGI. This CDR3 comprises 14 residues. The CDR3 DNA is TGTGCCAGCAGTTACGACAGGGGAAATTCACCCCTCCACTTT. Its protein is CASSYDRGNSPLHF.

The rearrangement uses TRBV6-4 and TRBJ1-1; a possible D gene is TRBD1 (5 bases). There are 15 residues in the CDR3. With 6 bases removed from V and 4 bases from J, the gap between germline ends came to 18 bases. Germline V CDR1 and CDR2: MRHNA, SNTAGT. CDR3 in amino acids: CASRTFGGLGTEAFF. CDR3 DNA sequence: TGTGCCAGCAGGACCTTCGGGGGTTTGGGCACTGAAGCTTTCTTT.